These 8 T cell receptor beta chains originate from one sample sequenced in a study of control samples from healthy donors and cancer patients. Here immunoSEQ multiplex PCR was the method, and the copy in TCRdb shows in-frame clones only, minus some. This sample has around 29,000 clones, with 79% found just once. Sequencing was performed on PBMCs. The receptors here all came from a man aged 55 to 70 with head and neck cancer.

The rearrangement joins TRBV15 to TRBJ1-3; maybe TRBD1 (5 bases). V lost 0 bases to trimming and J lost 0 bases, with 12 bases between them. CDR3 length: 17 residues. In germline, CDR1 is LNHNV, CDR2 YYDKDF (reference sequence). The CDR3 DNA sequence: TGTGCCACCAGCAGAGAGGGACGGATGATCTCTGGAAACACCATATATTTT. It codes for CATSREGRMISGNTIYF.

The chain links TRBV28 to TRBJ2-7, with a tentative D call TRBD2 (6 bases). The germline V gene has CDR1 MDHEN and CDR2 SYDVKM. Trimming took 3 bases from V and 6 from J, leaving 15 bases between them. The CDR3 consists of 14 residues. The CDR3 nucleotides read TGTGCCAGCAGTTTCATGTTCCGGGAGACCGAGCAGTACTTC. It encodes CASSFMFRETEQYF. Drawing the rest from reference TRBV28 and TRBJ2-7, the complete variable domain is DVKVTQSSRYLVKRTGEKVFLECVQDMDHENMFWYRQDPGLGLRLIYFSYDVKMKEKGDIPEGYSVSREKKERFSLILESASTNQTSMYLCASSFMFRETEQYFGPGTRLTVT.

The gene calls are TRBV28 and TRBJ2-7; 9 nucleotides line up with TRBD1. The CDR3 totals 17 residues. Per the germline V gene, CDR1 is MDHEN and CDR2 is SYDVKM. V lost 2 bases, J lost 3 bases, and 11 bases stayed unmatched. The chain's CDR3 is CASSLNFPGQGNYEQYF. The CDR3 nucleotides are TGTGCCAGCAGTTTAAATTTTCCGGGACAGGGTAACTACGAGCAGTACTTC.

The chain uses TRBV5-8 and TRBJ2-5, with TRBD1 matching 11 bases. Germline values: CDR1 SGHTS, CDR2 YDEGEE. The V and J ends lost 3 bases and 5 bases, in that order; junction bases with no gene match: 6. The CDR3 spans 15 residues. The CDR3, as DNA: TGTGCCAGCAGCTCACGGACAGGGGGCGTTGAGACCCAGTACTTC. This codes for CASSSRTGGVETQYF.

The rearrangement uses TRBV1 and TRBJ2-7; TRBD2 is the table's D call and was not checked against the DNA. TRBV1 is a pseudogene segment. The CDR3 length is 17 residues. The CDR3 region has the DNA TGCACCAGCAGCCAAGATTCGCGGGAGAGCCCCTCCTACGAGCAGTACTTC. Its translation is CTSSQDSRESPSYEQYF.

V and J are TRBV5-1 and TRBJ1-4; the match to TRBD1 covers 7 bases. This CDR3 is 14 amino acids long. With 0 bases clipped from V and 4 bases from J, the junction kept 0 bases outside the gene matches. The germline CDR1 and CDR2 sequences are SGHRS and YFSETQ. CDR3 nucleotide sequence: TGCGCCAGCAGCTTGGCAGGGGGTAATGAAAAACTGTTTTTT. This sequence encodes CASSLAGGNEKLFF.

There are a few counts of this clone. V and J are TRBV4-2 and TRBJ2-5, with 11 bases matching TRBD2. Per germline, CDR1 LGHNA and CDR2 YNFKEQ. The CDR3 is 15 amino acids. V trimming: 0 bases; J trimming: 4 bases; junction bases outside the gene matches: 1. Here the CDR3 DNA reads TGTGCCAGCAGCCAAGAAACTAGCGGGAGAGAGACCCAGTACTTC. Protein sequence: CASSQETSGRETQYF.

This clone was seen once. The CDR3 coding sequence is TGTGCCAGCAGTTTCGGGACGTCGGAGTACTTC. Amino acids: CASSFGTSEYF. The chain carries TRBV5-6 and TRBJ2-7; the D call may be TRBD1 or TRBD2 (5 bases each). CDR3 length: 11 residues. Germline CDR1 and CDR2: SGHDT and YYEEEE. The V gene lost 5 bases and the J gene lost 11 bases, with 14 bases spanning the gap.